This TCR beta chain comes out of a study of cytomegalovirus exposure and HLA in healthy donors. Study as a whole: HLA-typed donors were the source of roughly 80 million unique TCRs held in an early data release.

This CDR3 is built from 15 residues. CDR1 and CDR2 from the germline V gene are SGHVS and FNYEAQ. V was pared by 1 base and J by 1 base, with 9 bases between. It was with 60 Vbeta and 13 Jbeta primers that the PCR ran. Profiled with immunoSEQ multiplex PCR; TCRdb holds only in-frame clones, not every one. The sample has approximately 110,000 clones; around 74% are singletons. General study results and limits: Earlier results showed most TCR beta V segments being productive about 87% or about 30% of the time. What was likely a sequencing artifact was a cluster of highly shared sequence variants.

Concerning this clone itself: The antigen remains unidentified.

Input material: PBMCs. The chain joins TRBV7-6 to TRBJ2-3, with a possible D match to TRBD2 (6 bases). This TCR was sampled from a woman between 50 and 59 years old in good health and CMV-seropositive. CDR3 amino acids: CASSLVGGGTDTQYF. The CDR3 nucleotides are TGTGCCAGCAGCTTAGTGGGCGGGGGCACAGATACGCAGTATTTT.